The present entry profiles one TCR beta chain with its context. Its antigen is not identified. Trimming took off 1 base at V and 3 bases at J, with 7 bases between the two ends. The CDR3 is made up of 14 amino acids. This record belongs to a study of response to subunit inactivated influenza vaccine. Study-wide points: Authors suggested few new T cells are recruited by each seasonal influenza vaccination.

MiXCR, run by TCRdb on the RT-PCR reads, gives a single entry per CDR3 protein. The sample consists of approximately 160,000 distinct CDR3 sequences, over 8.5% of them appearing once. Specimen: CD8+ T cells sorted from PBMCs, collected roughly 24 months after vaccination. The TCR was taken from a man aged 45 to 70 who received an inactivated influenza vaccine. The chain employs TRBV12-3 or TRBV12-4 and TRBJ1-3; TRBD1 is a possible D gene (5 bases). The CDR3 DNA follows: TGTGCCAGCAGTTTAGGAGGGGATGGAAACACCATATATTTT. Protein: CASSLGGDGNTIYF.